This TCR beta chain was documented in a study of blood T cell repertoires in COVID-19. About the research overall: COVID-19 samples collected from the United States, Italy and Spain covered acute and convalescent phases. In each case, the material was cDNA or gDNA derived from T cells, B-cell-depleted T cells, or PBMCs.

As processed by the authors: The assay estimated nucleated cells by amplifying reference gene primers. Only in-frame clones appear in the TCRdb table, and some are missing; sequencing was by immunoSEQ multiplex PCR. V and J calls plus clone size are reproduced from that table; the DNA served to infer D and trimming. The repertoire includes roughly 40,000 clones, about 78% of them detected once, and under 9.5% sits in the top ten. The CDR3 has 13 residues. V lost 3 bases and J lost 5, with 10 bases in between. The chain combines TRBV12-3 or TRBV12-4 with TRBJ2-5; D is uncertain. The specimen was peripheral blood. The TCR originated in a man aged 70 or older with active or convalescent COVID-19. This CDR3 is CASSLVARETQYF. The CDR3 nucleotides read TGTGCCAGCAGTTTGGTAGCTAGGGAGACCCAGTACTTC.